The clone carrying this TCR beta chain was seen more than once but under ten times. This entry comes from a study of human T cells and chemical hapten exposure. The time point denotes: patch test 2, 6 weeks after DPC sensitization. Treatment given: therapeutic diphenylcyclopropenone sensitization with weekly scalp DPC. Only after blood had been drawn was each patch test applied. Germline V gives CDR1 DFQATT, CDR2 SNEGSKA (reference sequence). Germline trimming cut 6 bases from V and 6 bases from J; bases unmatched to any gene: 2. This CDR3 spans 11 amino acids. Unique molecular identifiers were attached to individual cDNA molecules within the library. TCRdb reprocessed the RACE reads with MiXCR, giving one entry per CDR3 protein. The repertoire has about 96,000 distinct CDR3 sequences, about a tenth of them found once; the top ten carry 2% to 2.5%.

Sequencing was performed on whole blood, taken in connection with sensitization to the hapten diphenylcyclopropenone (DPC). This sequence originates from a woman aged 40 to 55 with alopecia areata. Some clones in this sample may be carry-over from other donors' samples. The chain uses TRBV20-1 and TRBJ1-5; 7 positions agree with TRBD1. The DNA for the CDR3 is TGCAGTGCACAGGGGATTCAGCCCCAGCATTTT. Translated: CSAQGIQPQHF.